This T cell receptor (beta chain) was documented in a study of blood T cell repertoires in COVID-19. Study-wide context: Sites across the United States, Italy and Spain contributed samples from acute and convalescent COVID-19. From T cells, B-cell-depleted T cells, or PBMCs came the material, which was cDNA or gDNA.

Those enrolled in Seattle joined during active infection and were followed longitudinally afterward. Produced via immunoSEQ multiplex PCR; TCRdb's table is partial and in-frame only. The repertoire holds 55,000 to 65,000 clones, with roughly four fifths as singletons. This clone was seen a few times. The CDR3 covers 18 residues. The V gene lost 0 bases and the J gene lost 0 bases, with 14 bases spanning the gap. Germline V gives CDR1 SNHLY, CDR2 FYNNEI. The sequenced material came from peripheral blood. The chain joins TRBV2 to TRBJ2-2; D is unresolved. The TCR originated in a man in his 60s with COVID-19, enrolled during active disease. The CDR3 coding sequence is TGTGCCAGCAGTGAAGCGGAGCGAGGCTACGCGAACACCGGGGAGCTGTTTTTT. It encodes CASSEAERGYANTGELFF. Based on the CDR3 plus reference TRBV2 and TRBJ2-2, the full variable domain is EPEVTQTPSHQVTQMGQEVILRCVPISNHLYFYWYRQILGQKVEFLVSFYNNEISEKSEIFDDQFSVERPDGSNFTLKIRSTKLEDSAMYFCASSEAERGYANTGELFFGEGSRLTVL.